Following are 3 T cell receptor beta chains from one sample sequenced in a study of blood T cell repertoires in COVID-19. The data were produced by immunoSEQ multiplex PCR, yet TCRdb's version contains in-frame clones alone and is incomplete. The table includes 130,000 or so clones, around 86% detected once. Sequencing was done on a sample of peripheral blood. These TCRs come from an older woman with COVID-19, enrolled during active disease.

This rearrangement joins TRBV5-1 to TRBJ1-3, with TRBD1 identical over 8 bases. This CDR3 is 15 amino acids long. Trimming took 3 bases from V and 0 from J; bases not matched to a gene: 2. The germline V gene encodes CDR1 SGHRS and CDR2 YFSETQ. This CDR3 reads CASSSTGGSGNTIYF. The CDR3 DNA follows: TGCGCCAGCAGCTCTACAGGGGGCTCTGGAAACACCATATATTTT. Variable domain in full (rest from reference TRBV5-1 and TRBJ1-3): KAGVTQTPRYLIKTRGQQVTLSCSPISGHRSVSWYQQTPGQGLQFLFEYFSETQRNKGNFPGRFSGRQFSNSRSEMNVSTLELGDSALYLCASSSTGGSGNTIYFGEGSWLTVV.

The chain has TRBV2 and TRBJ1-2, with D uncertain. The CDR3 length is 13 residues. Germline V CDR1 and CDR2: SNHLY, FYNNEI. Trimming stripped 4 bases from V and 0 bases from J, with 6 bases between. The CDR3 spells CASSALANYGYTF. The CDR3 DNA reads TGTGCCAGCAGTGCTCTAGCTAACTATGGCTACACCTTC.

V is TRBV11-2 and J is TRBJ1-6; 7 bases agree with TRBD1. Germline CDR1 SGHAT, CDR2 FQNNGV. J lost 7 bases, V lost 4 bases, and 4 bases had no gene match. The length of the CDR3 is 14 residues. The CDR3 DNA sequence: TGTGCCAGCAGCTGGGGACAGCCGAATTCACCCCTCCACTTT. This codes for CASSWGQPNSPLHF.